This TCR beta chain was obtained from a study of T-cell reconstitution after alpha-beta-depleted transplantation in children. Study-wide results and limits: Alpha-beta T cells present about two months after transplant were reported to originate from several hundred expanded graft clones. T-cell counts and diversity at one year following transplant were attributed mainly to newly produced T cells.

Germline CDR1 is MNHEY and CDR2 is SVGAGI. Trimming removed 1 base from V and 9 bases from J; junction bases left unmatched: 2. The CDR3 sequence is 13 residues long. Unique molecular identifiers were built into the TCRbeta library. Via MiXCR, TCRdb re-called the PCR reads, giving one row per CDR3 protein. The table lists fewer than 400,000 distinct CDR3 sequences, around 20% of them singletons. Note on this clonotype: What it recognizes is unknown.

This sequence joins TRBV6-5 and TRBJ2-1, with 8 bases identical to TRBD1. The sample was PBMCs, mostly from graft donor cells, taken 180 days after TCRalphabeta/CD19-depleted stem cell transplant. The clonotype was recovered from a male patient aged 10 to 17 who had a stem cell transplant for acute lymphoblastic leukemia, so the T cells may come from the graft donor. For the CDR3, the DNA is TGTGCCAGCAGTTACTGGACAGGGTTTGAGCAGTTCTTC. Amino acid sequence: CASSYWTGFEQFF.